This T cell receptor (beta chain) was captured in a study of CD8 T cells in ankylosing spondylitis. Study results and caveats: CD8+ cells made up the disease-linked clones, which were relatively rare in peripheral blood. What appeared characteristic of ankylosing spondylitis blood was a TCR beta motif of 7 or 8 highly homologous variants. The study looked at matched synovial fluid samples from ankylosing spondylitis patients. Disease-linked clones were reported to be significantly enriched there.

The CDR3 runs to 15 residues. The J segment lost 5 bases and the V segment lost 1 base, leaving 4 bases of the junction unmatched. The germline V gene encodes CDR1 SGHKS and CDR2 YYEKEE (reference sequence). This clonotype was detected ten times or more. Antigen specificity is unknown. Making the TCR beta libraries involved quantitative 5'-RACE with molecular barcodes. TCRdb redid the calling of the 5' RACE reads with MiXCR, one entry per CDR3 protein. The sample has approximately 500,000 distinct CDR3 sequences, roughly 13% seen once. This chain uses TRBV5-5 with TRBJ1-5, with 9 nucleotides matching TRBD1. Sequencing used blood, either unsorted or a sorted T cell fraction (not recorded which). The clonotype comes from a male donor with ankylosing spondylitis. CDR3 DNA: TGTGCCAGCAGCTTGTGGACAGGGGAAGATCAGCCCCAGCATTTT. It translates to CASSLWTGEDQPQHF.